This T cell receptor beta chain was profiled in a study of beta chain features in type 1 diabetes. The CDR3 spans 12 residues. The J segment lost 6 bases and the V segment lost 4 bases, leaving 3 bases of the junction unmatched. Germline assignment: CDR1 GTSNPN and CDR2 SVGIG (reference sequence). Sequencing targeted expressed TCRB transcripts, as all isolated RNA had been reverse transcribed. Data came from immunoSEQ multiplex PCR; TCRdb stores just in-frame clones and leaves some out. The data show about 150,000 clones, approximately 10% seen once. This clone was picked up a small number of times. The genes are TRBV30 and TRBJ2-1; 7 nucleotides align to TRBD1. This receptor was obtained from a young man in good health. Sequenced sample: central memory CD4+ T cells from blood. The CDR3 spells CAWKKGANEQFF. The CDR3 bases are TGTGCCTGGAAGAAGGGGGCCAATGAGCAGTTCTTC.